These 21 T cell receptor beta chains originate from one sample sequenced in a study of CD8 T cells in Susac syndrome. Random hexamers were used to reverse transcribe the RNA input (roughly 0.5 to 1 ug). TCRdb re-called the immunoSEQ multiplex PCR reads with MiXCR, one entry per CDR3 protein. Among 65,000 to 100,000 distinct CDR3 sequences listed, 96% were seen once. Sequenced: CD8+ T cells from PBMCs. The receptors come from a human donor with Susac syndrome.

V gene TRBV6-5 combines with J gene TRBJ1-2; D unresolved. The ends were cut back, 0 bases at V and 4 bases at J, with 15 bases in the middle. CDR3 length: 16 amino acids. Germline values: CDR1 MNHEY, CDR2 SVGAGI. CDR3 nucleotides: TGTGCCAGCAGTTACTCTTCCACAGCACTTAGCTATGGCTACACCTTC. It yields the protein CASSYSSTALSYGYTF.

The chain couples TRBV7-6 to TRBJ2-3, with D perhaps being TRBD1 or TRBD2 (5 bases each). The CDR3 contains 14 residues. Trimming took off 2 bases at V and 5 bases at J, with 11 bases between the two ends. CDR1 SGHVS and CDR2 FNYEAQ come from the germline V gene. The CDR3 spells CASSLRGWGDTQYF. The CDR3 DNA is TGTGCCAGCAGCTTACGGGGCTGGGGAGATACGCAGTATTTT.

This clonotype was picked up one time. V and J are TRBV29-1 and TRBJ2-1, with unresolved D. The CDR3 has 10 residues. CDR1 and CDR2 (germline): SQVTM, ANQGSEA. The CDR3 region is CRFWVNEQFF. DNA of the CDR3: TGCAGATTTTGGGTCAATGAGCAGTTCTTC.

This chain connects TRBV20-1 to TRBJ2-7, with D perhaps TRBD2 (5 bases). V lost 0 bases and J lost 2, with 8 bases in between. The CDR3 extends over 13 amino acids. In germline, CDR1 is DFQATT, CDR2 SNEGSKA (reference sequence). CDR3 sequence (DNA): TGCAGTGCTAGAGAGCACGGGGCCTACGAGCAGTACTTC. It specifies CSAREHGAYEQYF.

The chain has TRBV20-1 and TRBJ2-1; 9 bases agree with TRBD2. The length of the CDR3 is 14 residues. The ends lost 5 bases at V and 9 bases at J; junction bases unmatched: 11. CDR1 and CDR2 (germline): DFQATT, SNEGSKA (reference sequence). CDR3 nucleotides: TGCAGTGCTCTAGGACTAGCGATTTTTGTTGAGCAGTTCTTC. Translated: CSALGLAIFVEQFF.

The rearrangement joins TRBV5-1 to TRBJ2-5, with TRBD2 matching over 7 bases. CDR1 and CDR2 from the germline V gene are SGHRS and YFSETQ. The CDR3 loop spans 17 amino acids. V trimming: 4 bases; J trimming: 5 bases; junction bases outside the gene matches: 17. Here the CDR3 DNA reads TGCGCCAGCAGCGCCTCCACCCTGAGGAGGGGAGGGGAGACCCAGTACTTC. Its protein product is CASSASTLRRGGETQYF.

This clonotype was seen only once. The CDR3 DNA follows: TGTGCCAGCAGCTTTGAAAGATCCTACGAGCAGTACTTC. Its protein is CASSFERSYEQYF. This chain joins TRBV13 and TRBJ2-7, with D unclear. The germline CDR1 and CDR2 sequences are PRHDT and FYEKMQ (reference sequence). Trimming took off 3 bases at V and 1 base at J, with 7 bases between the two ends. This CDR3 is built from 13 residues.

The chain has TRBV3-1 and TRBJ2-1; D may correspond to TRBD1 or TRBD2 (5 bases each). The germline V gene has CDR1 LGHDT and CDR2 YNNKEL (reference sequence). V was trimmed by 4 bases and J by 4 bases, leaving 17 bases between them. The CDR3 is 16 amino acids. The DNA of the CDR3 is TGTGCCAGCAGCCCGGTTGCCGGGACCGGATACAATGAGCAGTTCTTC. Protein sequence: CASSPVAGTGYNEQFF.

This chain links TRBV15 with TRBJ1-5, with 10 bases identical to TRBD1. Germline CDR1 LNHNV, CDR2 YYDKDF (reference sequence). The CDR3 runs 15 residues. V trimming: 6 bases; J trimming: 6 bases; junction bases outside the gene matches: 8. In DNA, the CDR3 is TGTGCCACCAGAGGGGACAGGGGTTCTGGTCAGCCCCAGCATTTT. This sequence encodes CATRGDRGSGQPQHF.

This chain connects TRBV7-6 to TRBJ1-1; the D is unclear. V was pared by 4 bases and J by 11 bases, with 17 bases between. The germline V gene encodes CDR1 SGHVS and CDR2 FNYEAQ. The CDR3 totals 13 residues. The CDR3 DNA is TGTGCCAGCAGCTCTTCGTGGTCCTCGGGTGCTTTCTTT. This encodes CASSSSWSSGAFF.

J is TRBJ2-2 and V is TRBV29-1, with 7 bases fitting TRBD1. V dropped 6 bases and J dropped 2; count of bases not matched to a gene: 6. From germline, CDR1 is SQVTM and CDR2 ANQGSEA. This CDR3 spans 14 amino acids. This CDR3 is CSVEQGRNTGELFF. As DNA, the CDR3 is TGCAGCGTCGAACAGGGGCGCAACACCGGGGAGCTGTTTTTT.

The chain employs TRBV28 and TRBJ2-3; D remains ambiguous. The germline V gene has CDR1 MDHEN and CDR2 SYDVKM. The CDR3 totals 12 residues. V was pared by 5 bases and J by 6 bases, with 9 bases between. The CDR3 nucleotides read TGTGCCAGCAGTGCAACCGGGGATACGCAGTATTTT. This encodes CASSATGDTQYF.

The chain combines TRBV6-5 with TRBJ1-5; D might be TRBD1 (5 bases). The CDR3 runs to 14 residues. The V and J ends lost 4 bases and 6 bases respectively, with 13 bases between them. From germline, CDR1 is MNHEY and CDR2 SVGAGI. CDR3 sequence: CASSFFREAQPQHF. The CDR3 DNA follows: TGTGCCAGCAGTTTTTTCAGGGAAGCTCAGCCCCAGCATTTT.

The sample holds one count of this clonotype. The chain uses TRBV7-3 and TRBJ1-1; the D is unclear. In germline, CDR1 is SGHTA, CDR2 FQGTGA. CDR3 length: 13 residues. V lost 3 bases, J lost 5 bases, and 10 bases lay in between. The CDR3 DNA is TGTGCCAGCAGCTTGGACCATGGGACTGAAGCTTTCTTT. As protein: CASSLDHGTEAFF.

The chain recombines TRBV9 with TRBJ1-2, with D perhaps matching TRBD1 (5 bases). The CDR3 spans 15 residues. Germline CDR1 and CDR2: SGDLS and YYNGEE. V was cut by 0 bases and J by 0 bases, with 9 bases left in between. CDR3 amino acids: CASSVEGSPNYGYTF. The CDR3 DNA is TGTGCCAGCAGCGTAGAGGGGTCCCCTAACTATGGCTACACCTTC.

This chain connects TRBV4-2 to TRBJ2-1, with no clear D. This CDR3 is 17 amino acids long. Germline V gene data show CDR1 as LGHNA and CDR2 as YNFKEQ. V gave up 3 bases and J gave up 10 bases, with 25 bases separating them. DNA of the CDR3: TGTGCCAGCAGCCACGTGCCCGGCAGAAGTCGGGCCGCAGAGCAGTTCTTC. This encodes CASSHVPGRSRAAEQFF.

The rearrangement uses TRBV11-2 and TRBJ1-6, with no clear D. V was clipped by 5 bases and J by 14 bases, with 7 bases between them. Germline V gene data show CDR1 as SGHAT and CDR2 as FQNNGV. The CDR3 sequence is 10 residues long. In DNA form, the CDR3 reads TGTGCCAGCAGCGACACTTCCCTCCACTTT. It yields the protein CASSDTSLHF. The full variable domain, completed using reference TRBV11-2 and TRBJ1-6, is EAGVAQSPRYKIIEKRQSVAFWCNPISGHATLYWYQQILGQGPKLLIQFQNNGVVDDSQLPKDRFSAERLKGVDSTLKIQPAKLEDSAVYLCASSDTSLHFGNGTRLTVT.

This chain connects TRBV7-3 to TRBJ1-1, with a weak D call TRBD1 (6 bases). This CDR3 region has 13 residues. Germline V lookup: CDR1 SGHTA, CDR2 FQGTGA. V lost 0 bases and J lost 11, with 13 bases in between. CDR3 residues: CASSLTGARRAFF. DNA of the CDR3: TGTGCCAGCAGCTTAACGGGGGCCCGGCGGGCTTTCTTT.

The V and J genes are TRBV29-1 and TRBJ2-2, with D perhaps given as TRBD1 or TRBD2 (6 bases each). With 4 bases removed from V and 5 bases from J, the gap between germline ends came to 26 bases. Germline-derived CDR1 and CDR2 are SQVTM and ANQGSEA. This CDR3 contains 18 residues. The CDR3 nucleotides are TGCAGCGTTGGGGGTAGGGGGGAGAGACCGAACCCTACCGGGGAGCTGTTTTTT. Protein: CSVGGRGERPNPTGELFF.

The chain uses TRBV7-9 and TRBJ2-5, with D perhaps TRBD2 (6 bases). The CDR3 extends over 14 amino acids. The ends were cut back, 0 bases at V and 3 bases at J, with 8 bases in the middle. Germline V gives CDR1 SEHNR, CDR2 FQNEAQ (reference sequence). The chain's CDR3 is CASSLAGSEETQYF. In DNA, the CDR3 is TGTGCCAGCAGCTTAGCCGGGAGCGAAGAGACCCAGTACTTC.

The chain has TRBV29-1 and TRBJ2-1; 8 bases fit TRBD1. CDR3 length: 12 amino acids. Germline CDR1 SQVTM, CDR2 ANQGSEA. V gave up 3 bases and J gave up 10 bases; unmatched junction bases: 5. For the CDR3, the DNA is TGCAGCGTTGAGGACAGGGTTCACGAGCAGTTCTTC. Translation gives CSVEDRVHEQFF.